This note documents a single T cell receptor beta chain sequence. Libraries of TCR beta came from iRepertoire HTBI primers plus Arm-PCR of CDR3 regions. TCRdb fed the multiplex PCR reads into MiXCR, producing one record per CDR3 protein. This repertoire shows roughly 610,000 distinct CDR3 sequences, roughly 15% found once; its top ten account for more than 15%. As for time point: newly diagnosed GD, antithyroid drugs for less than 3 months. Making the TCR library involved RNA that had been extracted from PBMCs. The data originate from a study of regulatory T cells in long-lasting Graves disease. This CDR3 is 13 amino acids long. V lost 4 bases and J 10 bases, leaving 16 bases between the germline ends. Germline V gene sequence: CDR1 MDHEN, CDR2 SYDVKM. The sample also formed part of further work on T cells in Graves' hyperthyroidism and ophthalmopathy.

The sequencing used peripheral blood mononuclear cells (PBMCs), collected at new diagnosis, from a patient treated with antithyroid drugs. The clonotype was recovered from a woman between 25 and 40 years old with Graves disease. The V and J genes are TRBV28 and TRBJ1-1; a possible D gene is TRBD1 (6 bases). CDR3 residues: CASSSGGRLGAFF. In nucleotides, the CDR3 is TGTGCCAGCAGTTCCGGGGGCCGTTTGGGAGCTTTCTTT.